This T cell receptor beta chain originates from a study of post-analysis software for immune sequencing data. For the study at large: Relapsing-remitting, secondary progressive and progressive-relapsing multiple sclerosis courses were included.

The germline V gene has CDR1 SEHNR and CDR2 FQNEAQ (reference sequence). V was pared by 11 bases and J by 1 base, with 11 bases between. The CDR3 loop spans 12 amino acids. The TCR beta cDNA libraries carried unique molecular identifiers. Using its own MiXCR run on the PCR reads, TCRdb lists one record per CDR3 protein. Counted here are roughly 430,000 distinct CDR3 sequences, about 39% occurring once; the ten biggest clones make up 6.5% to 8%. The study's findings and limits: Patients carried 5 or 6 TRBV segments more frequently than controls did, and TRBV5-6, TRBV5-1 and TRBV20-1 were among them.

The sample holds a few counts of this clonotype. The target antigen is unknown. Sequencing was done on a sample of blood. The chain combines TRBV7-9 with TRBJ1-2; no reliable D call. This receptor was taken from a girl aged 2 to 9 with multiple sclerosis. In nucleotides, the CDR3 is TGTGCCGATGAGGGTATTAACTATGGCTACACCTTC. It translates to CADEGINYGYTF.